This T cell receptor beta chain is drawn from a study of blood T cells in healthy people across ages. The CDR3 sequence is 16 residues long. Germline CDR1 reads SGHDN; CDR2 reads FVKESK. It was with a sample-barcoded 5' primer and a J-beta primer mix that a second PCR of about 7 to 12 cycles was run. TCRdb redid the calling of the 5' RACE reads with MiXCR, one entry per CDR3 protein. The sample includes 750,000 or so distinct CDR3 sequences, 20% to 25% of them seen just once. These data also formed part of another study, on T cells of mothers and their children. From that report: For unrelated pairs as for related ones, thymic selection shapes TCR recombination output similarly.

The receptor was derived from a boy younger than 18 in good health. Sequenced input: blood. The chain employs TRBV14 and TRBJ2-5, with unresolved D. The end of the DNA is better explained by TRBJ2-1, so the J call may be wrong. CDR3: CASSQEVKVWIDEQFF. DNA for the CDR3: TGTGCCAGCAGCCAAGAGGTGAAGGTTTGGATCGATGAGCAGTTCTTC.